The 32 T cell receptor beta chains below come from one sample, sequenced in a study of neoadjuvant anti-PD-1 for oral cavity cancer. Assay: immunoSEQ multiplex PCR; the TCRdb copy retains only in-frame clones and omits some. The sample includes about 72,000 clones, about four fifths seen only once; the top ten take about 3.4%. The sequenced sample was PBMCs, obtained before nivolumab (anti-PD-1) treatment. These receptors originate from a person aged 35 to 85 with oral cavity squamous cell carcinoma.

The chain couples TRBV6-5 to TRBJ2-3, with 7 bases that match TRBD2. Germline V gene sequence: CDR1 MNHEY, CDR2 SVGAGI. The CDR3 covers 15 residues. Trimming cost V 6 bases and J 4 bases; bases outside gene matches: 10. The CDR3, as DNA: TGTGCCAGCAGCCCCCGGACTAGTCCCCCAGATACGCAGTATTTT. Encoded protein: CASSPRTSPPDTQYF.

The chain combines TRBV5-4 with TRBJ1-2, with no clear D. V lost 4 bases and J 2 bases, leaving 9 bases between the germline ends. Per the germline V gene, CDR1 is SGHNT and CDR2 is YYREEE (reference sequence). The CDR3 is 13 amino acids. DNA for the CDR3: TGTGCCAGCAGCGTAGACGGCAACTATGGCTACACCTTC. Its protein is CASSVDGNYGYTF.

CDR3 DNA sequence: TGTGCCAGCAGTGAATCGGGGGGGCGCTACGAGCAGTACTTC. This sequence encodes CASSESGGRYEQYF. The chain is built from TRBV2 and TRBJ2-7, with 8 nucleotides matching TRBD2. Unmatched junction bases numbered 3, after V lost 2 bases and J lost 3 bases. Germline V gene sequence: CDR1 SNHLY, CDR2 FYNNEI. The CDR3 loop spans 14 amino acids.

This clone was recorded only once. This chain uses TRBV11-3 with TRBJ2-5; 7 bases are shared with TRBD1. Looked up from germline, CDR1 is SGHNT and CDR2 is YENEEA. This CDR3 comprises 13 residues. The junction had 6 bases not matched to a gene; V was cut back by 5 bases and J by 6 bases. Here the CDR3 reads CASSQGDTKTQYF. Written as DNA, the CDR3 is TGTGCCAGCAGCCAGGGGGATACGAAGACCCAGTACTTC.

This clone was seen a few times. The chain joins TRBV27 to TRBJ2-1; 12 nucleotides align to TRBD2. The germline CDR1 and CDR2 sequences are MNHEY and SMNVEV (reference sequence). Trimming removed 5 bases from V and 1 base from J; junction bases left unmatched: 6. The CDR3 is made up of 17 amino acids. CDR3 DNA sequence: TGTGCCAGCAGTCCGCTAGCGGGAGGGCCATCCTACAATGAGCAGTTCTTC. Amino acids: CASSPLAGGPSYNEQFF.

The chain uses TRBV6-1 and TRBJ2-5, with 9 bases aligning to TRBD1. From germline, CDR1 is MNHNS and CDR2 SASEGT. This CDR3 is built from 14 residues. The V segment lost 6 bases and the J segment 4 bases; nucleotides outside the gene matches: 6. For the CDR3, the DNA is TGTGCCAGCAGCCTAACAGGGGGCCGAGAGACCCAGTACTTC. As protein: CASSLTGGRETQYF.

V usage is TRBV25-1 and J usage is TRBJ2-3; TRBD1 matches 10 bases. With 9 bases clipped from V and 6 bases from J, the junction kept 6 bases outside the gene matches. Per the germline V gene, CDR1 is MGHDK and CDR2 is SYGVNS. The CDR3 runs 13 residues. The CDR3 spells CASKTGGPDTQYF. For the CDR3, the DNA is TGTGCCAGTAAGACAGGGGGCCCGGATACGCAGTATTTT.

The V and J genes are TRBV29-1 and TRBJ1-1; the D gene is possibly TRBD1 (6 bases). Trimming took 5 bases from V and 4 from J, leaving 14 bases between them. This CDR3 region has 13 residues. Germline V lookup: CDR1 SQVTM, CDR2 ANQGSEA. The CDR3, as DNA: TGCAGCGTTTCCGGACAGCAAGCCACTGAAGCTTTCTTT. Translating it yields CSVSGQQATEAFF. Based on the CDR3 plus reference TRBV29-1 and TRBJ1-1, the full variable domain is SAVISQKPSRDICQRGTSLTIQCQVDSQVTMMFWYRQQPGQSLTLIATANQGSEATYESGFVIDKFPISRPNLTFSTLTVSNMSPEDSSIYLCSVSGQQATEAFFGQGTRLTVV.

The V and J genes are TRBV5-8 and TRBJ2-6; D possibly corresponds to TRBD2 (5 bases). Per the germline V gene, CDR1 is SGHTS and CDR2 is YDEGEE. Trimming took 6 bases from V and 4 from J, leaving 17 bases between them. The CDR3 is 16 amino acids. The CDR3: CASKPFMRVGANVLTF. CDR3 sequence (DNA): TGTGCCAGCAAACCCTTTATGCGGGTCGGGGCCAACGTCCTGACTTTC.

This clone occurred a few times. The CDR3 protein is CASSQDSRGAGDTQYF. For the CDR3, the DNA is TGTGCCAGCAGCCAAGACTCCCGCGGCGCGGGGGATACGCAGTATTTT. This rearrangement joins TRBV4-2 to TRBJ2-3, with a tentative D call TRBD2 (6 bases). Germline V gene data show CDR1 as LGHNA and CDR2 as YNFKEQ. This CDR3 has 16 residues. The V and J ends lost 0 bases and 6 bases respectively, with 16 bases between them.

Remarks on this clone: At one boundary the junction diverges from the germline segment, which might be a read error. The V call is TRBV5-1, the J call TRBJ2-3, with 7 bases fitting TRBD2. From germline, CDR1 is SGHRS and CDR2 YFSETQ. This CDR3 is 14 amino acids long. The CDR3 sequence is CASSLGGAADTQYF. The CDR3, as DNA: TGCGCCAGCAGTTTGGGAGGGGCCGCGGATACGCAGTATTTT.

This chain uses TRBV11-2 with TRBJ1-3, with 8 bases fitting TRBD1. CDR3 length: 15 amino acids. Germline V gene lookup returns CDR1 SGHAT and CDR2 FQNNGV. V was clipped by 4 bases and J by 4 bases; unmatched bases: 6. CDR3 residues: CASSSQGAPGNTIYF. CDR3 bases: TGTGCCAGCAGCTCTCAGGGGGCTCCAGGAAACACCATATATTTT.

V usage is TRBV4-1 and J usage is TRBJ2-5, with 14 positions matching TRBD2. CDR1 and CDR2 from the germline V gene are MGHRA and YSYEKL. The CDR3 extends over 15 amino acids. V was pared by 4 bases and J by 7 bases, with 5 bases of the junction left unmatched. The CDR3 DNA follows: TGCGCCAGCAGCCTGGGACTAGCGGGAGTCGGGACCCAGTACTTC. This sequence encodes CASSLGLAGVGTQYF.

V and J are TRBV27 and TRBJ1-1, with TRBD1 identical over 7 bases. Germline V gene sequence: CDR1 MNHEY, CDR2 SMNVEV (reference sequence). J was trimmed by 5 bases and V by 6 bases; bases with no gene match: 9. The CDR3 is 14 residues long. The CDR3 region has the DNA TGTGCCAGCAGAATGAAGGGGGCCGGGACTGAAGCTTTCTTT. It is translated as CASRMKGAGTEAFF.

The chain links TRBV6-1 to TRBJ1-5; TRBD1 might be the D (5 bases). V shed 4 bases and J shed 3 bases, with 19 bases lying between them. The CDR3 contains 17 residues. Germline CDR1 MNHNS, CDR2 SASEGT. The CDR3 is CASSGGGSLNVNQPQHF. DNA of the CDR3: TGTGCCAGCAGTGGGGGGGGTTCCCTTAATGTCAATCAGCCCCAGCATTTT.

This chain uses TRBV28 with TRBJ2-4; D may correspond to TRBD1 or TRBD2 (5 bases each). Germline lookup yields CDR1 MDHEN and CDR2 SYDVKM. The CDR3 loop spans 15 amino acids. The V and J ends lost 1 base and 5 bases respectively, with 12 bases between them. The CDR3 is CASSLFWGTQNIQYF. CDR3 DNA: TGTGCCAGCAGTTTATTTTGGGGGACCCAAAACATTCAGTACTTC.

The chain joins TRBV5-1 to TRBJ1-2; 11 nucleotides align to TRBD1. Trimming at V came to 0 bases and at J to 7 bases, leaving 5 bases not matched to a gene. Looked up from germline, CDR1 is SGHRS and CDR2 is YFSETQ. The CDR3 is made up of 15 amino acids. The CDR3 sequence is CASSLVGTGGSGYTF. The CDR3 nucleotides are TGCGCCAGCAGCTTGGTAGGGACAGGGGGTTCTGGCTACACCTTC. The entire variable domain, with the rest obtained from reference TRBV5-1 and TRBJ1-2, is as follows: KAGVTQTPRYLIKTRGQQVTLSCSPISGHRSVSWYQQTPGQGLQFLFEYFSETQRNKGNFPGRFSGRQFSNSRSEMNVSTLELGDSALYLCASSLVGTGGSGYTFGSGTRLTVV.

Written as DNA, the CDR3 is TGTGCCAGCAGCCTCCTGCAGCTGCTAGCGGACAGCTCCTACGAGCAGTACTTC. This sequence encodes CASSLLQLLADSSYEQYF. The V call is TRBV28, the J call TRBJ2-7, with D tentatively TRBD2 (7 bases). The V gene's germline CDR1 is MDHEN and CDR2 SYDVKM. Trimming stripped 6 bases from V and 0 bases from J, with 24 bases between. The CDR3 is 18 residues long.

The V call is TRBV7-9, the J call TRBJ2-4; D perhaps matches TRBD1 (6 bases). This CDR3 has 13 amino acids. Germline-derived CDR1 and CDR2 are SEHNR and FQNEAQ (reference sequence). Trimming cost V 1 base and J 8 bases, with 9 bases left between them. The CDR3 coding sequence is TGTGCCAGCAGCTTAGGGACAGCGGACATTCAGTACTTC. Its translation: CASSLGTADIQYF.

This chain joins TRBV5-1 and TRBJ2-2; D tentatively fits TRBD1 or TRBD2 (5 bases each). Trimming pared 3 bases from V and 0 bases from J, leaving 12 bases between. CDR3 size: 16 residues. Germline CDR1 and CDR2: SGHRS and YFSETQ. The CDR3, as DNA: TGCGCCAGCAGCTCGACCGGGACGGCGAACACCGGGGAGCTGTTTTTT. Translation: CASSSTGTANTGELFF.

The V gene is TRBV14, the J gene TRBJ2-1; 13 nucleotides line up with TRBD2. V lost 3 bases and J lost 0; bases outside the gene matches: 11. The germline V gene encodes CDR1 SGHDN and CDR2 FVKESK. The CDR3 runs 20 residues. CDR3 amino acids: CASSQRLGLAGASSYNEQFF. The DNA for the CDR3 is TGTGCCAGCAGCCAGCGTCTCGGACTAGCGGGGGCAAGCTCCTACAATGAGCAGTTCTTC.

The V call is TRBV4-1, the J call TRBJ2-1, with D unresolved. Per the germline V gene, CDR1 is MGHRA and CDR2 is YSYEKL. The CDR3 totals 14 residues. V lost 4 bases and J lost 8, with 15 bases in between. CDR3 loop: CASSLRSNPYEQFF. DNA for the CDR3: TGCGCCAGCAGCCTACGATCGAATCCGTATGAGCAGTTCTTC.

This chain links TRBV5-1 with TRBJ1-5, with D possibly matching TRBD1 (6 bases). This CDR3 contains 14 residues. CDR1 is SGHRS, CDR2 YFSETQ, per germline. V lost 4 bases to trimming and J lost 2 bases, with 10 bases between them. The CDR3 sequence: CASSPDSRNQPQHF. CDR3 sequence (DNA): TGCGCCAGCAGCCCGGACAGTCGCAATCAGCCCCAGCATTTT.

This sequence joins TRBV5-1 and TRBJ2-5; 9 bases are a match to TRBD1. The CDR3 length is 14 residues. After removal of 5 bases from V and 4 bases from J, the junction contained 6 bases not matched to a gene. Germline V CDR1 and CDR2: SGHRS, YFSETQ. CDR3 amino acids: CASRWGQGIETQYF. Written as DNA, the CDR3 is TGCGCCAGCAGATGGGGACAGGGTATAGAGACCCAGTACTTC.

In its sample, this clone was seen a few times. The chain has TRBV5-6 and TRBJ1-2, with D unresolved. Germline loops: CDR1 SGHDT, CDR2 YYEEEE. This CDR3 has 14 amino acids. V gave up 0 bases and J gave up 4 bases, with 10 bases separating them. The CDR3 DNA reads as TGTGCCAGCAGCTTGGGGTGGGCTGGCTATGGCTACACCTTC. It codes for CASSLGWAGYGYTF.

The V call is TRBV19, the J call TRBJ2-3; 7 positions match TRBD1. The CDR3 is 15 amino acids. CDR1 LNHDA and CDR2 SQIVND come from the germline V gene (reference sequence). V dropped 5 bases and J dropped 0; count of bases not matched to a gene: 5. This chain's CDR3 is CASSPDRTSTDTQYF. DNA for the CDR3: TGTGCCAGTAGTCCGGACAGGACTAGCACAGATACGCAGTATTTT. The full variable domain, completed using reference TRBV19 and TRBJ2-3, is DGGITQSPKYLFRKEGQNVTLSCEQNLNHDAMYWYRQDPGQGLRLIYYSQIVNDFQKGDIAEGYSVSREKKESFPLTVTSAQKNPTAFYLCASSPDRTSTDTQYFGPGTRLTVL.

The J gene is TRBJ2-2, the V gene TRBV11-2; D is ambiguous. V lost 8 bases, J lost 0 bases, and 7 bases lay in between. Germline CDR1 reads SGHAT; CDR2 reads FQNNGV. This CDR3 has 13 amino acids. This CDR3 reads CASVFANTGELFF. DNA of the CDR3: TGTGCCAGCGTTTTTGCGAACACCGGGGAGCTGTTTTTT.

V is TRBV18 and J is TRBJ1-1, with D unresolved. The germline CDR1 and CDR2 sequences are KGHSH and LQKENI. The CDR3 runs 15 residues. V lost 1 base and J lost 2, with 11 bases in between. The DNA for the CDR3 is TGTGCCAGCTCACCACTCCCCAGTTTAAACACTGAAGCTTTCTTT. Translation: CASSPLPSLNTEAFF.

The V call is TRBV5-6, the J call TRBJ2-4, with D unclear. The CDR3 is made up of 13 amino acids. Germline loops: CDR1 SGHDT, CDR2 YYEEEE. Deletions cut 1 base from V and 2 bases from J, with 4 bases between. The CDR3 here is CASSLFTKNIQYF. CDR3 bases: TGTGCCAGCAGCTTGTTTACCAAAAACATTCAGTACTTC.

This chain connects TRBV4-1 to TRBJ2-7; no firm D call. The CDR3 extends over 15 amino acids. Germline-derived CDR1 and CDR2 are MGHRA and YSYEKL. The ends were cut back, 1 base at V and 2 bases at J, with 12 bases in the middle. CDR3 sequence reads: CASSQGRSRAYEQYF. The CDR3 DNA follows: TGCGCCAGCAGCCAAGGGAGATCCCGGGCCTACGAGCAGTACTTC.

The CDR3 region is CASNILPPGTPPTDTQYF. DNA of the CDR3: TGTGCCAGCAATATACTCCCCCCTGGGACTCCTCCCACAGATACGCAGTATTTT. The chain joins TRBV6-4 to TRBJ2-3; tentatively, D is TRBD2 (6 bases). The V gene's germline CDR1 is MRHNA and CDR2 SNTAGT. The CDR3 is made up of 18 amino acids. V was clipped by 7 bases and J by 2 bases, with 25 bases between them.

This clone has a single count. V is TRBV5-4 and J is TRBJ2-5; no reliable D call. CDR3 length: 13 amino acids. V was clipped by 2 bases and J by 5 bases, with 10 bases between them. The germline V gene encodes CDR1 SGHNT and CDR2 YYREEE (reference sequence). CDR3 in amino acids: CASSLLASETQYF. CDR3 sequence (DNA): TGTGCCAGCAGCTTACTTGCTTCGGAGACCCAGTACTTC.